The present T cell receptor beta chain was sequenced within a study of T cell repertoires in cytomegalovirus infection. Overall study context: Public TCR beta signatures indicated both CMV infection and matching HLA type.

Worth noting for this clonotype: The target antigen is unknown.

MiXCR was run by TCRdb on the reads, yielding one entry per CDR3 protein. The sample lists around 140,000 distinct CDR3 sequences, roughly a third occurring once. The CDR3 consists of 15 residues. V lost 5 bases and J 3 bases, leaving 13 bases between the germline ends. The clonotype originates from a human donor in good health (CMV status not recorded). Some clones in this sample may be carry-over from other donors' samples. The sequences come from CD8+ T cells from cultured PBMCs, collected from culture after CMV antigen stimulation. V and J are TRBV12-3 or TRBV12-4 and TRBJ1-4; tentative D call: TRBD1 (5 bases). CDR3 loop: CASSGSGLPNEKLFF. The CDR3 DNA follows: TGTGCCAGCAGTGGATCAGGGTTGCCTAATGAAAAACTGTTTTTT.